A selection of T cell receptor beta chains follows, all from one sample in a study of blood T cell repertoires in COVID-19. Measured with immunoSEQ multiplex PCR; TCRdb has only the in-frame clones, and not every one. Of roughly 43,000 clones in the sample, 88% are singletons; the top ten hold approximately 4.9%. Sequencing was performed on peripheral blood. The receptors come from a human donor in a cohort sampled during active COVID-19. CDR3s include the opening cysteine and the closing phenylalanine or tryptophan. Each record gives: J gene, V gene, CDR3 protein.

>TRBJ1-5|TRBV5-1
CASSLAGGGQPQHF
>TRBJ2-7|TRBV6-5
CATAPGRARAYEQYF
>TRBJ2-2|TRBV7-9
CAIMQGSRNTGELFF
>TRBJ2-7|TRBV27
CASSPPSEQYF
>TRBJ2-4|TRBV3-1/TRBV3-2
CASSHGGDRASLIAKNIQYF
>TRBJ2-3|TRBV3-1/TRBV3-2
CASSQDLQREGADTQYF
>TRBJ1-6|TRBV14
CASSQDVGGSYNSPLHF
>TRBJ1-1|TRBV10-3
CAISGTGNTEAFF
>TRBJ1-3|TRBV9
CASSVSPTDYSNTIYF
>TRBJ2-3|TRBV11-1
CASSSGVDTQYF
>TRBJ2-3|TRBV19
CASSTLAGGPTDTQYF
>TRBJ2-3|TRBV7-8
CASSLGRTSGSTDTQYF
>TRBJ2-3|TRBV4-2
CASSHPGQGTDTQYF
>TRBJ1-2|TRBV11-2
CASSLQGAGYGYTF
>TRBJ2-1|TRBV30
CAWSVARGHGFF
>TRBJ2-3|TRBV7-2
CASREGPKDTQYF
>TRBJ2-2|TRBV11-3
CASSPDWDTGELFF
>TRBJ1-2|TRBV4-1
CASSQVQDRGYGYTF
>TRBJ2-3|TRBV9
CASSVEVGAPPDTQYF
>TRBJ2-1|TRBV5-4
CASSAAGTSGDNEQFF
>TRBJ1-3|TRBV30
CAWSPRQEASIGNTIYF
>TRBJ1-4|TRBV7-9
CASSLDLGGTGGEKLFF
>TRBJ1-6|TRBV5-1
CASRDRASNSPLHF
>TRBJ2-7|TRBV5-4
CASSQREVGEQYF
>TRBJ1-1|TRBV7-8
CASSPRDRDIAEAFF
>TRBJ2-1|TRBV25-1
CASSGNRAYNEQFF
>TRBJ1-4|TRBV7-9
CASSLSTAGFEKLFF
>TRBJ2-1|TRBV11-2
CASSLDQREELFF
>TRBJ2-7|TRBV27
CASSSSGSYEQYF
>TRBJ2-7|TRBV7-8
CASSLSTLREQYF
>TRBJ2-1|TRBV7-9
CASSGRDRGIEQFF
>TRBJ2-7|TRBV7-8
CASSSGPDRDYEQYF
>TRBJ1-3|TRBV28
CASSYGTGRNTIYF
>TRBJ1-1|TRBV11-3
CASSGDPGNTEAFF
>TRBJ2-2|TRBV7-7
CASSKRTSEITGELFF
>TRBJ1-1|TRBV30
CAWRPRGDRGLNTEAFF
>TRBJ2-2|TRBV4-1
CASSQDWTGQKARARGGELFF
>TRBJ2-3|TRBV7-9
CASRRTSDTQYF
>TRBJ2-7|TRBV5-4
CASSPWTSGSSYEQYF
>TRBJ2-7|TRBV29-1
CSVHGLAGGTYEQYF
>TRBJ2-1|TRBV18
CASSPWTEYNEQFF
>TRBJ1-3|TRBV27
CASSNRGPHTGNTIYF
>TRBJ2-2|TRBV4-1
CATSPMGQANGELFF
>TRBJ1-1|TRBV5-6
CASSPRPGGTEAFF
>TRBJ1-1|TRBV9
CASSGGQGVPEAFF
>TRBJ1-1|TRBV30
CAWSGTVMRSEAFF
>TRBJ1-1|TRBV9
CASSARDRGGTEAFF
>TRBJ1-1|TRBV19
CASSATVNTEAFF
>TRBJ2-6|TRBV6-5
CASSYAQTGANVLTF
>TRBJ1-5|TRBV27
CASSFSGQPQHF
>TRBJ1-1|TRBV7-9
CASSSPFGEGTEAFF
>TRBJ1-4|TRBV4-1
CASSQRDRGLTNEKLFF
>TRBJ2-7|TRBV7-9
CASSFTGGSYEQYF
>TRBJ2-1|TRBV7-9
CASSPRSGRASEQFF
>TRBJ2-7|TRBV28
CASSEGARTYEQYF